Listed below are T cell receptor beta chains from one sample, sequenced in a study of cytomegalovirus exposure and HLA in healthy donors. Libraries were prepared by immunoSEQ multiplex PCR; TCRdb keeps only in-frame clonotypes and omits some of them. The sample lists 200,000 or so clones; roughly 80% were seen once. Sample: PBMCs. These receptors were collected from a man aged 30 to 39 in good health and CMV-seronegative. The CDR3 runs from the conserved cysteine through the conserved F or W. A D gene is named only where the DNA matches it firmly. Clone sizes are given selectively: once, few, many, or a class where the clone is expanded.

V: TRBV27; size: -; D: -; J: TRBJ2-5; DNA: TGTGCCAGCAGCCCCCTTGGCGGAGGGGAGACCCAGTACTTC; CDR3: CASSPLGGGETQYF
V: TRBV4-3; size: -; D: -; J: TRBJ2-1; DNA: TGCGCCAGCAGCCAAGATTCTAGCGAACCCTACAATGAGCAGTTCTTC; CDR3: CASSQDSSEPYNEQFF
V: TRBV7-2; size: -; D: TRBD2; J: TRBJ2-5; DNA: TGTGCCAGCAGCTTAGGACTAGCGGGGAAGCAAGAGACCCAGTACTTC; CDR3: CASSLGLAGKQETQYF
V: TRBV28; size: many; D: -; J: TRBJ1-5; DNA: TGTGCCAGCAGTTTATCAGCCCATGGGCAGTATAGCAATCAGCCCCAGCATTTT; CDR3: CASSLSAHGQYSNQPQHF
V: TRBV6-5; size: -; D: TRBD2; J: TRBJ2-3; DNA: TGTGCCAGCAGTCGACTAGCGGGTTTCACAGATACGCAGTATTTT; CDR3: CASSRLAGFTDTQYF
V: TRBV27; size: -; D: TRBD1; J: TRBJ2-2; DNA: TGTGCCAGCTCTCCCTGGGACAGGGCCACCGGGGAGCTGTTTTTT; CDR3: CASSPWDRATGELFF
V: TRBV7-9; size: -; D: -; J: TRBJ2-5; DNA: TGTGCCAGCACCGCTAGGGGTGGGGAGACCCAGTACTTC; CDR3: CASTARGGETQYF
V: TRBV28; size: once; D: TRBD1; J: TRBJ2-7; DNA: TGTGCCAGCGGTTGGGGCCCAGGGGGCGAGCAGTACTTC; CDR3: CASGWGPGGEQYF
V: TRBV28; size: -; D: TRBD1; J: TRBJ1-5; DNA: TGTGCCAGCAGTTCCCCGGGACAGGTTGTTGTTGTGGGCAATCAGCCCCAGCATTTT; CDR3: CASSSPGQVVVVGNQPQHF
V: TRBV4-3; size: -; D: -; J: TRBJ1-1; DNA: TGCGCCAGCAGCCAAAGAAGGGCGGGCACTGAAGCTTTCTTT; CDR3: CASSQRRAGTEAFF
V: TRBV28; size: -; D: -; J: TRBJ1-1; DNA: TGTGCCACCCTTCGGGGGGATATAATGAACACTGAAGCTTTCTTT; CDR3: CATLRGDIMNTEAFF
V: TRBV6-6; size: -; D: TRBD1; J: TRBJ2-7; DNA: TGTGCCAGCAGGGGACAGGGGGAGCTCTCCTACGAGCAGTACTTC; CDR3: CASRGQGELSYEQYF
V: TRBV18; size: -; D: -; J: TRBJ2-5; DNA: TGTGCCAGCTCACCTGGGGACTGGGTGACCCAGTACTTC; CDR3: CASSPGDWVTQYF
V: TRBV9; size: -; D: -; J: TRBJ2-1; DNA: TGTGCCAGCAGCCCTCTAGAGGGGGTCTCCTACAATGAGCAGTTCTTC; CDR3: CASSPLEGVSYNEQFF
V: TRBV5-1; size: -; D: TRBD2; J: TRBJ2-7; DNA: TGCGCCAGCAGCCCTGTGGGGACTAGCCGCTCCTACGAGCAGTACTTC; CDR3: CASSPVGTSRSYEQYF
V: TRBV7-9; size: -; D: -; J: TRBJ2-3; DNA: TGTGCCAGCAGTGTAGCCTCTAGCACAGATACGCAGTATTTT; CDR3: CASSVASSTDTQYF
V: TRBV6-6; size: once; D: TRBD1; J: TRBJ1-2; DNA: TGTGCCAGCAGTATCCCCGGGACAGGGAGAAACTATGGCTACACCTTC; CDR3: CASSIPGTGRNYGYTF
V: TRBV5-1; size: -; D: -; J: TRBJ2-3; DNA: TGCGCCAGCGACCTCGGAGGTGGAGATACGCAGTATTTT; CDR3: CASDLGGGDTQYF
V: TRBV27; size: -; D: TRBD1; J: TRBJ2-2; DNA: TGTGCCAGCAGTTCAAGACAGGGAGTGGTCGGGGAGCTGTTTTTT; CDR3: CASSSRQGVVGELFF
V: TRBV5-1; size: -; D: -; J: TRBJ1-2; DNA: TGCGCCAGCAGCTTAGTAGGGGGATTGCGCGGCTACACCTTC; CDR3: CASSLVGGLRGYTF
V: TRBV19; size: -; D: -; J: TRBJ1-5; DNA: TGTGCCAGTAGTATTCAGGGTCAGCCCCAGCATTTT; CDR3: CASSIQGQPQHF
V: TRBV6-5; size: few; D: TRBD1; J: TRBJ2-7; DNA: TGTGCCAGCAGTTACTCATACAGGGGGCAGTCCTACGAGCAGTACTTC; CDR3: CASSYSYRGQSYEQYF
V: TRBV7-9; size: -; D: -; J: TRBJ1-5; DNA: TGTGCCAGCAGCTCGGCCAATTCCCGGGCCCAGCATTTT; CDR3: CASSSANSRAQHF
V: TRBV18; size: -; D: TRBD1; J: TRBJ2-2; DNA: TGTGCCAGCTCACCACGTGTACTGGGACAGGGTTTCACCGGGGAGCTGTTTTTT; CDR3: CASSPRVLGQGFTGELFF
V: TRBV7-8; size: -; D: -; J: TRBJ1-1; DNA: TGTGCCAGCAGCCCGGGGTTCCCCACCGAAACTTTCTTT; CDR3: CASSPGFPTETFF
V: TRBV19; size: -; D: -; J: TRBJ1-4; DNA: TGTGCCAGTAGTTTGAGAGGACAGCTCCCGAATGAAAAACTGTTTTTT; CDR3: CASSLRGQLPNEKLFF
V: TRBV10-3; size: -; D: TRBD1; J: TRBJ2-6; DNA: TGTGCCATCAGCCCGGGACAGTTCTCTGGGGCCAACGTCCTGACTTTC; CDR3: CAISPGQFSGANVLTF
V: TRBV27; size: -; D: -; J: TRBJ2-5; DNA: TGTGCCAGCAGTCCCGGTCGGGGAATGATCGGAGAGACCCAGTACTTC; CDR3: CASSPGRGMIGETQYF
V: TRBV7-3; size: -; D: -; J: TRBJ2-3; DNA: TGTGCCAGCAGCTTGACAGGTACAGATACGCAGTATTTT; CDR3: CASSLTGTDTQYF
V: TRBV5-1; size: -; D: -; J: TRBJ2-7; DNA: TGCGCCAGCAGCTTGGCGGGGGTCTACGAGCAGTACTTC; CDR3: CASSLAGVYEQYF
V: TRBV11-2; size: few; D: TRBD2; J: TRBJ2-3; DNA: TGTGCCAGCAGCTTAGACGGGGGGGCCACAGATACGCAGTATTTT; CDR3: CASSLDGGATDTQYF
V: TRBV9; size: -; D: -; J: TRBJ2-3; DNA: TGTGCCAGCAGCGTAGAAGGGGGGGGCAGCACAGATACGCAGTATTTT; CDR3: CASSVEGGGSTDTQYF
V: TRBV7-3; size: -; D: TRBD2; J: TRBJ2-2; DNA: TGTGCCAGCAGCTTAGGGCGGGGGGGCGGCGCCGGGGAGCTGTTTTTT; CDR3: CASSLGRGGGAGELFF
V: TRBV5-1; size: once; D: -; J: TRBJ1-5; DNA: TGCGCCAGCAGCTTGGCTGGGCAGGGAAATCAGCCCCAGCATTTT; CDR3: CASSLAGQGNQPQHF
V: TRBV18; size: once; D: TRBD1; J: TRBJ2-7; DNA: TGTGCCAGCTCTCCCCCGACAGGGTCAGAGCAGTACTTC; CDR3: CASSPPTGSEQYF
V: TRBV5-1; size: -; D: TRBD1; J: TRBJ1-6; DNA: TGCGCCAGCAGCTCAACAGGGGTGGGGTCACCCCTCCACTTT; CDR3: CASSSTGVGSPLHF
V: TRBV7-7; size: -; D: TRBD2; J: TRBJ2-2; DNA: TGTGCTAGCAGCACCACTAGCGGCCCCGGGGAGCTGTTTTTT; CDR3: CASSTTSGPGELFF
V: TRBV9; size: -; D: TRBD2; J: TRBJ2-2; DNA: TGTGCCAGCAGCGGAAGGCGGGGCGGGGGGCCAACCTTCCCCGGGGAGCTGTTTTTT; CDR3: CASSGRRGGGPTFPGELFF
V: TRBV28; size: -; D: TRBD1; J: TRBJ1-5; DNA: TGTGCCAGCAGTTTAAGTCAGGGGGTGAGTCAGCCCCAGCATTTT; CDR3: CASSLSQGVSQPQHF
V: TRBV28; size: -; D: TRBD2; J: TRBJ2-3; DNA: TGTGCCAGCAGCACCCCCCTCGGACTAGCGGGAACAGATACGCAGTATTTT; CDR3: CASSTPLGLAGTDTQYF
V: TRBV4-1; size: -; D: -; J: TRBJ2-7; DNA: TGCGCCAGCAGCCAAGAATGGGGGGGCCTCTACGAGCAGTACTTC; CDR3: CASSQEWGGLYEQYF
V: TRBV9; size: -; D: TRBD1; J: TRBJ2-2; DNA: TGTGCCAGCAGCGTAGAAGCAGGGGGACAGGGTCTCGGTGGGGAGCTGTTTTTT; CDR3: CASSVEAGGQGLGGELFF
V: TRBV28; size: -; D: -; J: TRBJ2-2; DNA: TGTGCCAGCAGTACGCAGGGGCCCGGGGAGCTGTTTTTT; CDR3: CASSTQGPGELFF
V: TRBV7-9; size: -; D: TRBD1; J: TRBJ2-7; DNA: TGTGCCAGCAGCTCACCGGGGACAGGGGGTCCCTACGAGCAGTACTTC; CDR3: CASSSPGTGGPYEQYF
V: TRBV6-6; size: -; D: TRBD1; J: TRBJ2-5; DNA: TGTGCCAGCAGAGGGACAGTCGAAGAGACCCAGTACTTC; CDR3: CASRGTVEETQYF
V: TRBV6-1; size: -; D: -; J: TRBJ1-1; DNA: TGTGCCAGCAGTCTGGCAGAGAACACTGAAGCTTTCTTT; CDR3: CASSLAENTEAFF